The next 17 T cell receptor beta chains were all read from a single sample in a study of blood T cell repertoires in COVID-19. Generated by immunoSEQ multiplex PCR, the TCRdb table keeps only in-frame clones and is missing some. The data hold about 160,000 clones, with 82% observed a single time. Sequencing was performed on peripheral blood. These receptors were obtained from a human donor with acute or convalescent COVID-19. The donor label of this sample is uncertain.

The gene calls are TRBV7-8 and TRBJ2-1; no clear D gene. The CDR3 sequence is 12 residues long. Germline values: CDR1 SGHVS, CDR2 FQNEAQ. Trimming shortened V by 5 bases and J by 10 bases, and 12 bases separated the two germline ends. CDR3 nucleotide sequence: TGTGCCAGCAGCCGAGATCGAGGAGAGCAGTTCTTC. It translates to CASSRDRGEQFF.

The chain joins TRBV6-6 to TRBJ1-3, with 7 bases fitting TRBD1. The CDR3 runs to 14 residues. Germline loops: CDR1 MNHNY, CDR2 SVGAGI (reference sequence). Trimming removed 8 bases from V and 2 bases from J; junction bases left unmatched: 6. The CDR3: CASSDRAPGNTIYF. CDR3 DNA: TGTGCCAGCTCAGACAGGGCCCCTGGAAACACCATATATTTT.

This clone appeared once. The rearrangement links TRBV14 to TRBJ1-1; TRBD1 is a possible D gene (6 bases). The V gene's germline CDR1 is SGHDN and CDR2 FVKESK. V lost 1 base and J 12 bases, leaving 15 bases between the germline ends. The CDR3 is made up of 13 amino acids. The CDR3 DNA reads as TGTGCCAGCAGCCAAGCGGACAGAGGAGTAACTTTCTTT. It codes for CASSQADRGVTFF.

This chain joins TRBV3-1 (or the pseudogene TRBV3-2) and TRBJ1-2; D call uncertain. V lost 0 bases to trimming and J lost 11 bases, with 19 bases between them. CDR3 length equals 15 residues. Germline V gene sequence: CDR1 LGHDT, CDR2 YNNKEL (reference sequence). The CDR3 is CASSQDRRGAVWYTF. CDR3 sequence (DNA): TGTGCCAGCAGCCAAGATCGACGAGGAGCGGTGTGGTACACCTTC.

This clone showed up just a few times. The chain is built from TRBV4-2 and TRBJ1-4, with D unresolved. The V end lost 2 bases, the J end lost 4 bases, and 11 bases lay between the germline ends. From germline, CDR1 is LGHNA and CDR2 YNFKEQ. This CDR3 has 15 amino acids. This CDR3 reads CASSQPGSGNEKLFF. The CDR3 nucleotides read TGTGCCAGCAGCCAACCTGGTTCCGGTAATGAAAAACTGTTTTTT.

The chain couples TRBV6-5 to TRBJ2-5; maybe TRBD2 (6 bases). This CDR3 has 14 amino acids. The V and J ends lost 0 bases and 4 bases respectively, with 9 bases between them. CDR1 and CDR2 (germline): MNHEY, SVGAGI. CDR3 sequence reads: CASSYSMEGETQYF. The CDR3 DNA follows: TGTGCCAGCAGTTACTCGATGGAGGGAGAGACCCAGTACTTC.

V gene TRBV30 combines with J gene TRBJ1-1, with D perhaps matching TRBD1 (6 bases). V was cut by 4 bases and J by 4 bases, with 16 bases left in between. The CDR3 sequence is 14 residues long. Germline V gives CDR1 GTSNPN, CDR2 SVGIG (reference sequence). CDR3 region: CAWKRGGSGTEAFF. As DNA, the CDR3 is TGTGCCTGGAAAAGGGGGGGGAGTGGCACTGAAGCTTTCTTT.

The chain uses TRBV5-4 and TRBJ2-7; no reliable D call. The ends were cut back, 0 bases at V and 3 bases at J, with 13 bases in the middle. Germline CDR1 and CDR2: SGHNT and YYREEE (reference sequence). This CDR3 region has 15 residues. CDR3 DNA sequence: TGTGCCAGCAGCTTGGGCCCTAACGTTGGCTACGAGCAGTACTTC. It is translated as CASSLGPNVGYEQYF.

This clone is medium-sized in the sample. The V call is TRBV3-1 (or the pseudogene TRBV3-2), the J call TRBJ1-5, with TRBD1 matching 8 bases. The CDR3 runs 17 residues. V gave up 3 bases and J gave up 7 bases; unmatched junction bases: 14. The V gene's germline CDR1 is LGHDT and CDR2 YNNKEL (reference sequence). The CDR3 sequence: CASSQMVIGQGGQPQHF. CDR3 DNA: TGTGCCAGCAGCCAGATGGTTATCGGACAGGGCGGCCAGCCCCAGCATTTT.

This clone was recorded many times. This chain uses TRBV5-4 with TRBJ1-1; 10 nucleotides line up with TRBD1. CDR1 is SGHNT, CDR2 YYREEE, per germline (reference sequence). CDR3 length: 14 amino acids. The junction had 2 bases not matched to a gene; V was cut back by 2 bases and J by 4 bases. The DNA of the CDR3 is TGTGCCAGCAGCTTTCGGACAGGGGGCACTGAAGCTTTCTTT. It specifies CASSFRTGGTEAFF.

This clone was detected a few times. The chain joins TRBV7-2 to TRBJ1-2, with 7 bases that match TRBD1. CDR3 length equals 14 residues. The V and J ends lost 1 base and 3 bases, in that order; junction bases with no gene match: 2. Germline V CDR1 and CDR2: SGHTA, FQGNSA. CDR3 sequence: CASSLEGADYGYTF. The DNA for the CDR3 is TGTGCCAGCAGCTTAGAGGGGGCGGACTATGGCTACACCTTC.

The J gene is TRBJ2-4, the V gene TRBV7-3, with 7 bases aligning to TRBD1. CDR1 and CDR2 from the germline V gene are SGHTA and FQGTGA. The length of the CDR3 is 12 residues. Unmatched junction bases numbered 2, after V lost 5 bases and J lost 7 bases. CDR3 in DNA: TGTGCCAGCAGCGGGACAGCGAACATTCAGTACTTC. Encoded protein: CASSGTANIQYF.

V usage is TRBV6-5 and J usage is TRBJ1-6; 8 bases match TRBD1. The CDR3 has 14 residues. Unmatched junction bases numbered 8, after V lost 7 bases and J lost 9 bases. Germline CDR1 MNHEY, CDR2 SVGAGI. CDR3 sequence reads: CASIQDRGGSPLHF. As DNA, the CDR3 is TGTGCCAGCATTCAAGACAGGGGTGGTTCACCCCTCCACTTT.

The rearrangement uses TRBV6-6 and TRBJ1-4; D is possibly TRBD1 (6 bases). The CDR3 is made up of 15 amino acids. Germline V lookup: CDR1 MNHNY, CDR2 SVGAGI (reference sequence). Trimming cost V 2 bases and J 7 bases, with 14 bases left between them. The CDR3 bases are TGTGCCAGCAGTTACCTACGCAGGGGTGCTGAAAAACTGTTTTTT. Translating it yields CASSYLRRGAEKLFF.

The rearrangement uses TRBV7-3 and TRBJ2-1, with a possible D match to TRBD2 (5 bases). CDR3 length: 13 amino acids. V shed 1 base and J shed 10 bases, with 11 bases lying between them. CDR1 SGHTA and CDR2 FQGTGA come from the germline V gene. In DNA, the CDR3 is TGTGCCAGCAGCTTAATAGGGAGTAGAGAGCAGTTCTTC. Its translation is CASSLIGSREQFF.

The chain is built from TRBV5-1 and TRBJ1-1; a possible D gene is TRBD1 (6 bases). With 1 base removed from V and 5 bases from J, the gap between germline ends came to 21 bases. This CDR3 contains 17 residues. The germline V gene has CDR1 SGHRS and CDR2 YFSETQ. Here the CDR3 DNA reads TGCGCCAGCAGCTTGTTCTGGTTTGGGGGCGCGAATACTGAAGCTTTCTTT. Its translation: CASSLFWFGGANTEAFF.

The chain couples TRBV19 to TRBJ2-1, with 9 bases lining up with TRBD2. CDR3 size: 15 residues. Trimming removed 6 bases from V and 4 bases from J; junction bases left unmatched: 7. From germline, CDR1 is LNHDA and CDR2 SQIVND (reference sequence). The DNA for the CDR3 is TGTGCCAGTAGGACTTCAGCGGGGGGTTACAATGAGCAGTTCTTC. Translated, it gives CASRTSAGGYNEQFF.